Below are 24 T cell receptor beta chains sequenced from a single sample in a study of blood T cell repertoires in COVID-19. Libraries were prepared by immunoSEQ multiplex PCR; TCRdb keeps only in-frame clonotypes and omits some of them. This repertoire shows about 120,000 clones, around 81% found once; its top ten account for about 2.5%. Sequencing was carried out using peripheral blood. These receptors came from a man aged 65 to 79 with acute or convalescent COVID-19.

This chain uses TRBV19 with TRBJ1-1; D is unresolved. This CDR3 has 13 amino acids. V lost 7 bases, J lost 0 bases, and 9 bases lay in between. Germline assignment: CDR1 LNHDA and CDR2 SQIVND (reference sequence). As DNA, the CDR3 is TGTGCCAGTAAACGCCAGATGAACACTGAAGCTTTCTTT. Amino acid sequence: CASKRQMNTEAFF.

This clone was found a few times. The rearrangement uses TRBV5-1 and TRBJ1-5; a weak D match, TRBD1 (5 bases). With 4 bases removed from V and 0 bases from J, the gap between germline ends came to 8 bases. CDR1 and CDR2 from the germline V gene are SGHRS and YFSETQ. The CDR3 totals 14 residues. CDR3 sequence reads: CASSPDTSNQPQHF. CDR3 bases: TGCGCCAGCAGCCCGGACACTAGCAATCAGCCCCAGCATTTT.

This rearrangement joins TRBV9 to TRBJ1-3; no firm D call. The CDR3 loop spans 16 amino acids. Germline V gene data show CDR1 as SGDLS and CDR2 as YYNGEE. The V gene lost 0 bases and the J gene lost 0 bases, with 10 bases spanning the gap. CDR3: CASSVVGVDSGNTIYF. CDR3 coding DNA: TGTGCCAGCAGCGTAGTGGGAGTGGACTCTGGAAACACCATATATTTT.

V gene TRBV18 combines with J gene TRBJ2-7; a possible D gene is TRBD1 (5 bases). This CDR3 has 16 amino acids. V shed 3 bases and J shed 2 bases, with 17 bases lying between them. Germline CDR1 reads KGHSH; CDR2 reads LQKENI. The CDR3 DNA sequence: TGTGCCAGCTCACCCCGGGTGGTAGGGGCGGCCTACGAGCAGTACTTC. Its translation is CASSPRVVGAAYEQYF. The full variable domain, in which reference TRBV18 and TRBJ2-7 provide the parts outside the CDR3, is NAGVMQNPRHLVRRRGQEARLRCSPMKGHSHVYWYRQLPEEGLKFMVYLQKENIIDESGMPKERFSAEFPKEGPSILRIQQVVRGDSAAYFCASSPRVVGAAYEQYFGPGTRLTVT.

J is TRBJ2-1 and V is TRBV6-6; 11 positions agree with TRBD1. This CDR3 is 15 amino acids long. Unmatched junction bases numbered 6, after V lost 7 bases and J lost 4 bases. Germline V gene data show CDR1 as MNHNY and CDR2 as SVGAGI (reference sequence). CDR3 loop: CASIRGTGGYNEQFF. The CDR3, as DNA: TGTGCCAGCATCCGAGGGACAGGGGGTTACAATGAGCAGTTCTTC.

The J gene is TRBJ2-7, the V gene TRBV29-1; 11 nucleotides agree with TRBD1. The CDR3 is made up of 14 amino acids. Trimming at V came to 5 bases and at J to 3 bases, leaving 6 bases not matched to a gene. CDR1 SQVTM and CDR2 ANQGSEA come from the germline V gene. CDR3 sequence: CSVTRTGGFYEQYF. The DNA for the CDR3 is TGCAGCGTTACTAGGACAGGGGGCTTCTACGAGCAGTACTTC.

V is TRBV5-4 and J is TRBJ1-5; 8 bases line up with TRBD1. Per the germline V gene, CDR1 is SGHNT and CDR2 is YYREEE (reference sequence). The CDR3 is 15 residues long. With V trimmed by 0 bases and J by 3 bases, 2 bases remained unmatched. CDR3 nucleotides: TGTGCCAGCAGCTTGGGACAGGGGTCCAATCAGCCCCAGCATTTT. Protein product: CASSLGQGSNQPQHF. Filled out from reference TRBV5-4 and TRBJ1-5, the complete variable domain reads ETGVTQSPTHLIKTRGQQVTLRCSSQSGHNTVSWYQQALGQGPQFIFQYYREEENGRGNFPPRFSGLQFPNYSSELNVNALELDDSALYLCASSLGQGSNQPQHFGDGTRLSIL.

This clone was found once. V is TRBV19 and J is TRBJ1-1; 9 positions match TRBD1. The germline gives CDR1 LNHDA, CDR2 SQIVND (reference sequence). With 8 bases clipped from V and 5 bases from J, the junction kept 3 bases outside the gene matches. The CDR3 length is 12 residues. The CDR3 loop reads CASGQGSTEAFF. The CDR3 DNA is TGTGCCAGTGGACAGGGGAGTACTGAAGCTTTCTTT.

The chain uses TRBV19 and TRBJ1-3, with TRBD1 matching over 8 bases. This CDR3 is built from 18 residues. The V gene end was trimmed by 8 bases and the J gene end by 1 base; junction bases not matched to a gene: 16. Germline V gives CDR1 LNHDA, CDR2 SQIVND (reference sequence). CDR3 loop: CASFRGTGLPESGNTIYF. DNA of the CDR3: TGTGCCAGTTTCCGAGGGACAGGTCTTCCCGAATCTGGAAACACCATATATTTT.

The chain uses TRBV7-2 and TRBJ1-2; TRBD1 agrees at 7 bases. The CDR3 covers 16 residues. Per germline, CDR1 SGHTA and CDR2 FQGNSA. V shed 3 bases, J shed 4 bases, and the junction held 11 bases outside the gene matches. DNA for the CDR3: TGTGCCAGCAGCTTGAACACAGGGGTTCCAATCTATGGCTACACCTTC. Translated, it gives CASSLNTGVPIYGYTF.

J is TRBJ2-7 and V is TRBV11-2; 9 bases match TRBD1. The CDR3 runs 14 residues. J gave up 5 bases and V 5 bases, and 7 bases lay outside the gene matches. The germline V gene has CDR1 SGHAT and CDR2 FQNNGV. The CDR3 loop reads CASSPRQGDNEQYF. CDR3 DNA: TGTGCCAGCAGCCCTAGACAGGGGGATAACGAGCAGTACTTC.

This clone was found once. Here the CDR3 DNA reads TGTGCCAGCAGCTTAGGCCTAAACCGCTATGGCTACACCTTC. It is translated as CASSLGLNRYGYTF. The chain carries TRBV11-3 and TRBJ1-2; D unresolved. V was shortened by 1 base and J by 4 bases, with 10 bases between the two germline ends. CDR3 length: 14 amino acids. Germline CDR1 and CDR2: SGHNT and YENEEA.

The genes are TRBV7-6 and TRBJ2-3; 13 bases align to TRBD2. The germline gives CDR1 SGHVS, CDR2 FNYEAQ. CDR3 length: 19 amino acids. The V segment lost 1 base and the J segment 5 bases; nucleotides outside the gene matches: 12. The CDR3 spells CASSLGGGQWTSGGDTQYF. The DNA for the CDR3 is TGTGCCAGCAGCTTAGGCGGAGGGCAGTGGACTAGCGGGGGAGATACGCAGTATTTT.

This sequence joins TRBV6-5 and TRBJ2-1; 13 bases match TRBD2. Unmatched junction bases numbered 6, after V lost 4 bases and J lost 9 bases. Germline loops: CDR1 MNHEY, CDR2 SVGAGI. There are 15 residues in the CDR3. Here the CDR3 DNA reads TGTGCCAGCAGTTTATCACTAGCGGGGGGGCTTGAGCAGTTCTTC. This gives the protein CASSLSLAGGLEQFF.

This clone came up a few times. The CDR3 DNA reads as TGTGCCAGCAGTGAAGGACAGGGCGGTTCACCCCTCCACTTT. Protein product: CASSEGQGGSPLHF. This sequence joins TRBV6-4 and TRBJ1-6; 8 nucleotides line up with TRBD1. The germline gives CDR1 MRHNA, CDR2 SNTAGT. The J segment lost 9 bases and the V segment lost 3 bases, leaving 4 bases of the junction unmatched. There are 14 residues in the CDR3.

CDR3: CASSERVTWANVLTF. In DNA, the CDR3 is TGTGCCAGCAGTGAACGGGTAACCTGGGCCAACGTCCTGACTTTC. The V gene is TRBV2, the J gene TRBJ2-6; D ambiguous. The CDR3 is 15 residues long. Germline assignment: CDR1 SNHLY and CDR2 FYNNEI. Trimming took 2 bases from V and 5 from J, leaving 10 bases between them.

The V gene is TRBV7-2, the J gene TRBJ1-2; no firm D call. V was shortened by 1 base and J by 5 bases, with 8 bases between the two germline ends. Germline CDR1 SGHTA, CDR2 FQGNSA. The CDR3 has 13 amino acids. The CDR3, as DNA: TGTGCCAGCAGCTTAGTGGCAGTATATGGCTACACCTTC. This translates into CASSLVAVYGYTF. The variable domain in full, completed from reference TRBV7-2 and TRBJ1-2, reads GAGVSQSPSNKVTEKGKDVELRCDPISGHTALYWYRQSLGQGLEFLIYFQGNSAPDKSGLPSDRFSAERTGGSVSTLTIQRTQQEDSAVYLCASSLVAVYGYTFGSGTRLTVV.

The chain recombines TRBV12-3 or TRBV12-4 with TRBJ1-2; perhaps TRBD1 as D (5 bases). The V gene lost 5 bases and the J gene lost 5 bases, with 12 bases spanning the gap. CDR3 length equals 13 residues. DNA for the CDR3: TGTGCCAGCAGTACCCGACAGATATATGGCTACACCTTC. It specifies CASSTRQIYGYTF.

V usage is TRBV5-8 and J usage is TRBJ2-2, with 9 bases fitting TRBD1. V was pared by 4 bases and J by 7 bases, with 8 bases of the junction left unmatched. The CDR3 extends over 15 amino acids. Germline loops: CDR1 SGHTS, CDR2 YDEGEE. The CDR3 DNA is TGTGCCAGCAGCCCCTGGGACAGGGCTGGCGGGGAGCTGTTTTTT. It is translated as CASSPWDRAGGELFF.

This sequence joins TRBV4-1 and TRBJ1-1; TRBD1 matches 8 bases. V lost 0 bases and J lost 0; bases outside the gene matches: 9. There are 18 residues in the CDR3. The germline gives CDR1 MGHRA, CDR2 YSYEKL. This chain's CDR3 is CASSQDLLRQGLNTEAFF. CDR3 nucleotides: TGCGCCAGCAGCCAAGATCTCCTCCGACAGGGGTTGAACACTGAAGCTTTCTTT.

CDR3 coding DNA: TGTGCCAGCAGCACTCAGCGGGGGGGCCTTTACAATGAGCAGTTCTTC. Amino acids: CASSTQRGGLYNEQFF. The J gene is TRBJ2-1, the V gene TRBV7-2; 10 nucleotides line up with TRBD2. Germline CDR1 reads SGHTA; CDR2 reads FQGNSA. The CDR3 contains 16 residues. After removal of 5 bases from V and 4 bases from J, the junction contained 8 bases not matched to a gene. The variable domain in full, completed from reference TRBV7-2 and TRBJ2-1, reads GAGVSQSPSNKVTEKGKDVELRCDPISGHTALYWYRQSLGQGLEFLIYFQGNSAPDKSGLPSDRFSAERTGGSVSTLTIQRTQQEDSAVYLCASSTQRGGLYNEQFFGPGTRLTVL.

The V gene is TRBV7-2, the J gene TRBJ2-2; TRBD2 matches 8 bases. V lost 4 bases and J lost 0; bases outside the gene matches: 10. CDR1 is SGHTA and CDR2 is FQGNSA in the germline V gene. This CDR3 spans 18 amino acids. CDR3 protein: CASSSVAGGASNTGELFF. The CDR3 DNA sequence: TGTGCCAGCAGCTCCGTCGCGGGAGGTGCCTCGAACACCGGGGAGCTGTTTTTT.

The chain is built from TRBV30 and TRBJ1-2, with 12 bases aligning to TRBD1. Germline V CDR1 and CDR2: GTSNPN, SVGIG (reference sequence). The CDR3 runs 17 residues. The junction had 11 bases not matched to a gene; V was cut back by 3 bases and J by 3 bases. The CDR3 DNA reads as TGTGCCTGGAGCGGAGGGACAGGGGGCGAACAAGACTATGGCTACACCTTC. This gives the protein CAWSGGTGGEQDYGYTF.

The J gene is TRBJ2-3, the V gene TRBV14, with TRBD1 identical over 7 bases. CDR1 SGHDN and CDR2 FVKESK come from the germline V gene. Trimming cost V 4 bases and J 3 bases; bases outside gene matches: 13. CDR3 size: 17 residues. CDR3 in amino acids: CASSPDRRGRWTDTQYF. In nucleotides, the CDR3 is TGTGCCAGCAGCCCAGACCGTAGGGGGCGATGGACAGATACGCAGTATTTT.